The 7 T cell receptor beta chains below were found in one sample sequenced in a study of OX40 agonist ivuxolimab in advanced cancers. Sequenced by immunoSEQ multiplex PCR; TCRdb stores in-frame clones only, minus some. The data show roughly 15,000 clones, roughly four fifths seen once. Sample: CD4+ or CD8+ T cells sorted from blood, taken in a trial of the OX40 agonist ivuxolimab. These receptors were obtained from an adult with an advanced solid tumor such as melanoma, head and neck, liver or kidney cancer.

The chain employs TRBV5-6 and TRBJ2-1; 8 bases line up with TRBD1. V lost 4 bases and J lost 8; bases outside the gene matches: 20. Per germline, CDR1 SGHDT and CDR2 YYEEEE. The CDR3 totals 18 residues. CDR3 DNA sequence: TGTGCCAGCAGCGCTTGGGGCCCCGGGACAGGCGGTTCGGATGAGCAGTTCTTC. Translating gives CASSAWGPGTGGSDEQFF.

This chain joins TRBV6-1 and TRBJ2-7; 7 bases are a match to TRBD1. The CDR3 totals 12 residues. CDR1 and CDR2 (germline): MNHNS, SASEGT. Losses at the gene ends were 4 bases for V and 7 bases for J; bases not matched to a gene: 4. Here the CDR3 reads CASSVTGWEQYF. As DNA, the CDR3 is TGTGCCAGCAGTGTGACAGGGTGGGAGCAGTACTTC.

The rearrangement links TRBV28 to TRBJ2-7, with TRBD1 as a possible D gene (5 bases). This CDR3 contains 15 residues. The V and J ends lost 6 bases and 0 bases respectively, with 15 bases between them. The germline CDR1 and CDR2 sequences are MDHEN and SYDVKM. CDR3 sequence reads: CASSGHQRGSYEQYF. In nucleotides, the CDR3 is TGTGCCAGCAGCGGCCACCAAAGGGGCTCCTACGAGCAGTACTTC.

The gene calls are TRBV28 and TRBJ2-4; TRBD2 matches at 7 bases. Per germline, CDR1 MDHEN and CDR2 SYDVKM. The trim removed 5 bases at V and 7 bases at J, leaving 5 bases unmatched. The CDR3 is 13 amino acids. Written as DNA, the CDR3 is TGTGCCAGCAGTCGTGGGGGAGGGAACATTCAGTACTTC. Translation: CASSRGGGNIQYF.

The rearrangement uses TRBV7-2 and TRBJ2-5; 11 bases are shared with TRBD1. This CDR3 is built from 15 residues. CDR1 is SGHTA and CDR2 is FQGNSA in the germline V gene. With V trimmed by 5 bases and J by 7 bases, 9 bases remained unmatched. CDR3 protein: CASSPGRTGGVTQYF. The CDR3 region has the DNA TGTGCCAGCAGCCCCGGGAGGACAGGGGGCGTGACCCAGTACTTC. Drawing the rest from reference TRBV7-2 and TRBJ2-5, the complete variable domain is GAGVSQSPSNKVTEKGKDVELRCDPISGHTALYWYRQSLGQGLEFLIYFQGNSAPDKSGLPSDRFSAERTGGSVSTLTIQRTQQEDSAVYLCASSPGRTGGVTQYFGPGTRLLVL.

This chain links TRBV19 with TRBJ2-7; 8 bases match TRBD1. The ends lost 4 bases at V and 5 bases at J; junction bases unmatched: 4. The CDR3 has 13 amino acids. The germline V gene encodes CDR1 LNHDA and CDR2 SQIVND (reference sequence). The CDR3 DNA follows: TGTGCCAGTAGTAGGGCAGGGGGCAACGAGCAGTACTTC. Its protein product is CASSRAGGNEQYF.

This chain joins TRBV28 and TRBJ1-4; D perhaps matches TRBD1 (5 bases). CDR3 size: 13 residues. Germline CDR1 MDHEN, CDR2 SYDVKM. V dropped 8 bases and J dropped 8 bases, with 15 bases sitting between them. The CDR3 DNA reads TGTGCCAGCGGGGACCTGGCCCAAGAAAAACTGTTTTTT. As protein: CASGDLAQEKLFF.